One sample yielded the 17 T cell receptor beta chains listed below, sequenced in a study of neurological immune-mediated disorders. TCRdb re-analysed the 5' RACE reads in MiXCR, keeping a single row per CDR3 protein. The table lists some 47,000 distinct CDR3 sequences, 6% to 7% of them singletons. The sample consisted of CD4+ T cells from blood. The receptors were gathered from a woman in her 40s in good health.

At least ten counts were recorded for this clonotype. The genes are TRBV7-9 and TRBJ2-2, with D unresolved. V lost 5 bases and J lost 6, with 16 bases in between. The CDR3 loop spans 15 amino acids. Germline V gene lookup returns CDR1 SEHNR and CDR2 FQNEAQ (reference sequence). The CDR3 nucleotides read TGTGCCAGCAGCCGTACCACAAGCAAGTCCGGGGAGCTGTTTTTT. It codes for CASSRTTSKSGELFF.

There are many counts of this clonotype. The chain has TRBV2 and TRBJ2-6, with D possibly called TRBD1 or TRBD2 (5 bases each). CDR3 size: 15 residues. Germline V gives CDR1 SNHLY, CDR2 FYNNEI. Trimming pared 2 bases from V and 2 bases from J, leaving 7 bases between. The CDR3 loop is CASSERGPGANVLTF. For the CDR3, the DNA is TGTGCCAGCAGTGAAAGGGGACCTGGGGCCAACGTCCTGACTTTC.

This clonotype has ten or more counts. V gene TRBV20-1 combines with J gene TRBJ1-1; the D gene is possibly TRBD1 (5 bases). The CDR3 is made up of 12 amino acids. V shed 4 bases and J shed 4 bases, with 10 bases lying between them. CDR1 and CDR2 from the germline V gene are DFQATT and SNEGSKA (reference sequence). As DNA, the CDR3 is TGCAGTGCTAATACACAGGTCACTGAAGCTTTCTTT. This codes for CSANTQVTEAFF.

This clonotype was seen repeatedly, ten times or more. The rearrangement uses TRBV7-9 and TRBJ2-7, with no clear D. The germline V and J ends were trimmed by 3 bases and 0 bases, with 9 bases remaining between them. Germline CDR1 and CDR2: SEHNR and FQNEAQ (reference sequence). This CDR3 region has 14 residues. As DNA, the CDR3 is TGTGCCAGCAGCTTTGGCGCCAGCTCCTACGAGCAGTACTTC. It codes for CASSFGASSYEQYF.

This clonotype has a count of ten or more. The CDR3 loop is CASSLVTVSGNTIYF. The CDR3 bases are TGTGCCAGCAGCCTCGTGACAGTCTCTGGAAACACCATATATTTT. The V call is TRBV13, the J call TRBJ1-3, with TRBD1 as a possible D gene (5 bases). CDR3 length equals 15 residues. Germline lookup yields CDR1 PRHDT and CDR2 FYEKMQ (reference sequence). V was cut by 5 bases and J by 0 bases, with 11 bases left in between.

This clonotype was seen many times. The genes are TRBV2 and TRBJ2-1; possibly TRBD2 for D (6 bases). The V and J ends lost 2 bases and 6 bases respectively, with 8 bases between them. Germline values: CDR1 SNHLY, CDR2 FYNNEI. The CDR3 spans 13 residues. The CDR3 nucleotides are TGTGCCAGCAGTGAAACTAGCAGCAATGAGCAGTTCTTC. Its protein product is CASSETSSNEQFF. The full variable domain, its missing parts supplied by reference TRBV2 and TRBJ2-1, is EPEVTQTPSHQVTQMGQEVILRCVPISNHLYFYWYRQILGQKVEFLVSFYNNEISEKSEIFDDQFSVERPDGSNFTLKIRSTKLEDSAMYFCASSETSSNEQFFGPGTRLTVL.

Ten or more counts support this clonotype. J is TRBJ2-7 and V is TRBV4-1; 7 nucleotides align to TRBD1. Germline trimming cut 0 bases from V and 2 bases from J; bases unmatched to any gene: 4. The CDR3 has 15 residues. Germline V CDR1 and CDR2: MGHRA, YSYEKL. The DNA for the CDR3 is TGCGCCAGCAGCCAAGACGGACAGGAACCCTACGAGCAGTACTTC. This codes for CASSQDGQEPYEQYF.

This clonotype was counted at least ten times. The genes are TRBV20-1 and TRBJ2-1; 7 bases fit TRBD1. V shed 7 bases and J 7 bases; nucleotides not matched to a gene: 7. CDR3 length: 12 residues. Germline V gives CDR1 DFQATT, CDR2 SNEGSKA (reference sequence). The CDR3 DNA sequence: TGCAGTGGTGAGGGGGCCAGGAATGAGCAGTTCTTC. Translation gives CSGEGARNEQFF.

There are many counts of this clonotype. The chain has TRBV2 and TRBJ1-5; no firm D call. The CDR3 is made up of 15 amino acids. The germline CDR1 and CDR2 sequences are SNHLY and FYNNEI. The V gene lost 4 bases and the J gene lost 0 bases, with 10 bases spanning the gap. CDR3 nucleotides: TGTGCCAGCAGTGTCAGTGGTTCTAGCAATCAGCCCCAGCATTTT. Translating it yields CASSVSGSSNQPQHF.

This clonotype was found many times. The chain recombines TRBV5-1 with TRBJ1-1, with TRBD1 as a possible D gene (5 bases). The CDR3 extends over 14 amino acids. V was pared by 0 bases and J by 5 bases, with 11 bases between. The germline gives CDR1 SGHRS, CDR2 YFSETQ. CDR3 DNA sequence: TGCGCCAGCAGCTTGGAGGCAGGGAAGACTGAAGCTTTCTTT. Translated: CASSLEAGKTEAFF.

In its sample, this clonotype was seen once. The chain carries TRBV12-3 or TRBV12-4 and TRBJ1-2; D is ambiguous. This CDR3 comprises 12 residues. Trimming took 6 bases from V and 6 from J, leaving 11 bases between them. Written as DNA, the CDR3 is TGTGCCAGCAGCCCGTGGCGGGATGGCTACACCTTC. Its translation: CASSPWRDGYTF.

There are many counts of this clonotype. The gene calls are TRBV5-1 and TRBJ2-1, with 7 bases lining up with TRBD1. Trimming at V came to 5 bases and at J to 3 bases, leaving 5 bases not matched to a gene. CDR3 length: 14 amino acids. The germline CDR1 and CDR2 sequences are SGHRS and YFSETQ. The CDR3 loop reads CASSRGGDYNEQFF. Written as DNA, the CDR3 is TGCGCCAGCAGTAGAGGGGGCGACTACAATGAGCAGTTCTTC.

V usage is TRBV18 and J usage is TRBJ2-5, with D hard to call. The V end lost 6 bases, the J end lost 5 bases, and 7 bases lay between the germline ends. The CDR3 covers 11 residues. Germline assignment: CDR1 KGHSH and CDR2 LQKENI. CDR3 sequence: CASSHGETQYF. The CDR3 bases are TGTGCCAGCTCCCACGGTGAGACCCAGTACTTC.

The sample holds many counts of this clonotype. J is TRBJ2-5 and V is TRBV7-8, with D unclear. CDR1 is SGHVS and CDR2 is FQNEAQ in the germline V gene. The CDR3 runs to 14 residues. V lost 5 bases and J lost 4, with 14 bases in between. The CDR3 nucleotides read TGTGCCAGCAGCCCAAAGGCTAGTCCAGAGACCCAGTACTTC. This encodes CASSPKASPETQYF. The full variable domain, rest sourced from reference TRBV7-8 and TRBJ2-5, is GAGVSQSPRYKVAKRGQDVALRCDPISGHVSLFWYQQALGQGPEFLTYFQNEAQLDKSGLPSDRFFAERPEGSVSTLKIQRTQQEDSAVYLCASSPKASPETQYFGPGTRLLVL.

In its sample, this clonotype was seen many times. The J gene is TRBJ2-7, the V gene TRBV5-5, with 8 bases identical to TRBD2. After removal of 1 base from V and 3 bases from J, the junction contained 6 bases not matched to a gene. Looked up from germline, CDR1 is SGHKS and CDR2 is YYEKEE (reference sequence). CDR3 length: 15 amino acids. CDR3 in DNA: TGTGCCAGCAGCTTGCAAGCGGGAGTAAGCTACGAGCAGTACTTC. The encoded protein is CASSLQAGVSYEQYF.

This clonotype was detected a few times. This rearrangement joins TRBV18 to TRBJ2-7, with 9 bases matching TRBD2. The J segment lost 2 bases and the V segment lost 6 bases, leaving 5 bases of the junction unmatched. Per germline, CDR1 KGHSH and CDR2 LQKENI. The CDR3 sequence is 14 residues long. The CDR3 loop is CASSLAGIPYEQYF. CDR3 DNA: TGTGCCAGCTCCCTAGCGGGAATTCCCTACGAGCAGTACTTC.

This clonotype was seen many times. J is TRBJ2-1 and V is TRBV12-3 or TRBV12-4; 7 bases fit TRBD1. CDR3 length: 15 residues. J was trimmed by 9 bases and V by 5 bases; bases with no gene match: 13. CDR3 nucleotides: TGTGCCAGCAGTCGACCGACAGGGATCACGGGTGAGCAGTTCTTC. Translated, it gives CASSRPTGITGEQFF.